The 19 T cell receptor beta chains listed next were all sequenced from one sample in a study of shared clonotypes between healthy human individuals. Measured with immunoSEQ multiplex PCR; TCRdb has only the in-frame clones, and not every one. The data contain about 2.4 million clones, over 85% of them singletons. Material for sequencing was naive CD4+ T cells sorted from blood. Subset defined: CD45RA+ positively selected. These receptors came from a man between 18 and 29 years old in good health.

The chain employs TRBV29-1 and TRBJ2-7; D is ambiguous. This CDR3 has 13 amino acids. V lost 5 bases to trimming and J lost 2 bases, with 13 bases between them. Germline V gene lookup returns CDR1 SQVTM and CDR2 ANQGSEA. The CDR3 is CSVKTGTPYEQYF. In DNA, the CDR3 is TGCAGCGTTAAAACCGGCACCCCCTACGAGCAGTACTTC.

The CDR3 DNA sequence: TGTGCCAGCAGCCCGCGATTTTCAGTGTGGGGCGCACAGCACACCATATATTTT. Protein sequence: CASSPRFSVWGAQHTIYF. The genes are TRBV11-2 and TRBJ1-3; possibly TRBD1 for D (5 bases). V lost 5 bases, J lost 8 bases, and 28 bases lay in between. The germline gives CDR1 SGHAT, CDR2 FQNNGV. The CDR3 consists of 18 residues.

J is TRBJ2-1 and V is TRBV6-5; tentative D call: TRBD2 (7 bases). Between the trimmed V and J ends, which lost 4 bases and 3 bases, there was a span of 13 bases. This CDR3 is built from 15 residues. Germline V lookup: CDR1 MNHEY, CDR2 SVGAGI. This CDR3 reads CASSSGGLDYNEQFF. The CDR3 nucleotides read TGTGCCAGCAGTTCGGGGGGCCTTGACTACAATGAGCAGTTCTTC.

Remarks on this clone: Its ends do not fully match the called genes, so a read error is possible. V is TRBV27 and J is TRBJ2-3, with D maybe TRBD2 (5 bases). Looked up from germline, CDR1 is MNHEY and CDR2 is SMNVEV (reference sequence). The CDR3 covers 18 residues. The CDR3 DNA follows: TGTGCCAGCAGTCTATCCCCAACCTCTTGGACTAGCACAGATACGCAGTATTTT. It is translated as CASSLSPTSWTSTDTQYF.

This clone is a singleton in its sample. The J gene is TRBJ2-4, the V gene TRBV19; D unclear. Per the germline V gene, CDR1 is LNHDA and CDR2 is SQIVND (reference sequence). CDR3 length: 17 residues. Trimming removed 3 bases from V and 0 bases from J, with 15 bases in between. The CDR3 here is CASSMKHAALAKNIQYF. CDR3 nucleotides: TGTGCCAGTAGTATGAAACACGCGGCCCTAGCCAAAAACATTCAGTACTTC. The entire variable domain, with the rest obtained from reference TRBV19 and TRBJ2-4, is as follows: DGGITQSPKYLFRKEGQNVTLSCEQNLNHDAMYWYRQDPGQGLRLIYYSQIVNDFQKGDIAEGYSVSREKKESFPLTVTSAQKNPTAFYLCASSMKHAALAKNIQYFGAGTRLSVL.

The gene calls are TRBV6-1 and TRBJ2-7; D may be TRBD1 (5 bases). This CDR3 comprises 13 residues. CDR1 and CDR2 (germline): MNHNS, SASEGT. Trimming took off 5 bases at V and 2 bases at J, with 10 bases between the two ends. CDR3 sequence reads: CASSQPGPYEQYF. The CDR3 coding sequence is TGTGCCAGCAGTCAACCAGGGCCCTACGAGCAGTACTTC.

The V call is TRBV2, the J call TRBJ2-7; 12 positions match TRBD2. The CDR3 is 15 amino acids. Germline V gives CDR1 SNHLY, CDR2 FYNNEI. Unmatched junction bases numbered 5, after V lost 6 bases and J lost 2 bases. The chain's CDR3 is CASSWTSGAPYEQYF. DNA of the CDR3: TGTGCCAGCAGCTGGACTAGCGGGGCCCCCTACGAGCAGTACTTC. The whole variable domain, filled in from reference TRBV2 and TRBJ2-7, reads EPEVTQTPSHQVTQMGQEVILRCVPISNHLYFYWYRQILGQKVEFLVSFYNNEISEKSEIFDDQFSVERPDGSNFTLKIRSTKLEDSAMYFCASSWTSGAPYEQYFGPGTRLTVT.

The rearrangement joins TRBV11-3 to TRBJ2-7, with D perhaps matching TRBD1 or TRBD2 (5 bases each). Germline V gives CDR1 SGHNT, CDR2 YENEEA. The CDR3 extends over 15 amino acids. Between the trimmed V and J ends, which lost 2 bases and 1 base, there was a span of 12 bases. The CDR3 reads CASSLSRDVSYEQYF. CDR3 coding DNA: TGTGCCAGCAGCTTATCCCGGGACGTATCCTACGAGCAGTACTTC.

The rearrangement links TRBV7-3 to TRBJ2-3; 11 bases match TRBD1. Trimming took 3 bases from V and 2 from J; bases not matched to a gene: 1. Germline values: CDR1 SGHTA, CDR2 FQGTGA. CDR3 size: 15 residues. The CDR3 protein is CASSLGQGDTDTQYF. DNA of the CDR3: TGTGCCAGCAGCTTGGGACAGGGGGACACAGATACGCAGTATTTT. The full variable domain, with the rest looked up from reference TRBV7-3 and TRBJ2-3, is GAGVSQTPSNKVTEKGKYVELRCDPISGHTALYWYRQSLGQGPEFLIYFQGTGAADDSGLPNDRFFAVRPEGSVSTLKIQRTERGDSAVYLCASSLGQGDTDTQYFGPGTRLTVL.

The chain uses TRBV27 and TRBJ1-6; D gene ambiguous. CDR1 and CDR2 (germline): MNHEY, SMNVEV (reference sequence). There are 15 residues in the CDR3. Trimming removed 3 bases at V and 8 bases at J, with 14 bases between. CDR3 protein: CASSLGVLVDSPLHF. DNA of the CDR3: TGTGCCAGCAGTTTGGGAGTTTTGGTGGATTCACCCCTCCACTTT.

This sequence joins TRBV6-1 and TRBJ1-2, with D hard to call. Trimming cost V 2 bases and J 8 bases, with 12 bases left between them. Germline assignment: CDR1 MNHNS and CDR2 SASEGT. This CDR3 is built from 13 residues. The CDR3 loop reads CASSEYPPVGYTF. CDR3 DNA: TGTGCCAGCAGTGAATACCCCCCAGTGGGCTACACCTTC.

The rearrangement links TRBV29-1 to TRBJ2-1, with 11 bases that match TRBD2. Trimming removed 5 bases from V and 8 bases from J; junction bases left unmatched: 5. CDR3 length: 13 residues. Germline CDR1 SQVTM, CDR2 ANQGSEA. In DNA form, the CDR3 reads TGCAGCGTTATAGCGGGAGGGGGCTATGAGCAGTTCTTC. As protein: CSVIAGGGYEQFF.

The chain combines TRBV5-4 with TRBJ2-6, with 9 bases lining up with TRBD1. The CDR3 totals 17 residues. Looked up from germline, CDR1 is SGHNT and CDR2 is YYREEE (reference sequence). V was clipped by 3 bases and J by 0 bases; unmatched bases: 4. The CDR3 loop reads CASSSGQGYSGANVLTF. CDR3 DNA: TGTGCCAGCAGCTCGGGACAGGGTTACTCTGGGGCCAACGTCCTGACTTTC. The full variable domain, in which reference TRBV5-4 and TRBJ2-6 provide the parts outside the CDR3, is ETGVTQSPTHLIKTRGQQVTLRCSSQSGHNTVSWYQQALGQGPQFIFQYYREEENGRGNFPPRFSGLQFPNYSSELNVNALELDDSALYLCASSSGQGYSGANVLTFGAGSRLTVL.

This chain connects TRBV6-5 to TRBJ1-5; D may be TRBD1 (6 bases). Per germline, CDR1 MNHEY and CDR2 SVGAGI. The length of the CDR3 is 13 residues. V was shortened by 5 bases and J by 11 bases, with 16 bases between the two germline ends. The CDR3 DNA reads TGTGCCAGCAGTGCAGGGACACCCCAGACCCAGCATTTT. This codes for CASSAGTPQTQHF.

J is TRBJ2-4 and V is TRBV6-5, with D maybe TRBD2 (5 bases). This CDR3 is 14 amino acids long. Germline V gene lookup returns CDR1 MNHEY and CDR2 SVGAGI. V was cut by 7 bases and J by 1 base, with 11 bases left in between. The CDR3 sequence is CASTGVGAKNIQYF. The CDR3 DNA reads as TGTGCCAGCACCGGGGTGGGGGCCAAAAACATTCAGTACTTC.

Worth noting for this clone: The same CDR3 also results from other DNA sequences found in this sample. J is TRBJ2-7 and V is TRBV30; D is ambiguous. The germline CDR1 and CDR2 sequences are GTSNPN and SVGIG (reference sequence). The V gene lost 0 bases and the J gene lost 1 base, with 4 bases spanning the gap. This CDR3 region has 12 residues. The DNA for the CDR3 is TGTGCCTGGAGTGTAAGTTCCTACGAGCAGTACTTC. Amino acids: CAWSVSSYEQYF.

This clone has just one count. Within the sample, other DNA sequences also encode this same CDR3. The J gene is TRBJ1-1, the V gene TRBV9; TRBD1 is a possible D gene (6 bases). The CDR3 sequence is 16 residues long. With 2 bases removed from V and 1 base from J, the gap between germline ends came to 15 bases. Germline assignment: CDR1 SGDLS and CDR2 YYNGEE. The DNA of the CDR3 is TGTGCCAGCAGCGTGGGAACAGGGCTGAAGAACACTGAAGCTTTCTTT. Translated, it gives CASSVGTGLKNTEAFF.

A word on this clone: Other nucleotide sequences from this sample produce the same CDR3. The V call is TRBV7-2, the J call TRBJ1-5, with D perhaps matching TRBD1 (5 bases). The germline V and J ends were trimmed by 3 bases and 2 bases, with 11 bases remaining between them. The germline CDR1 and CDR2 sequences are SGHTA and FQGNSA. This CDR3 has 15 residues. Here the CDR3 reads CASSLGVGGNQPQHF. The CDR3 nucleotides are TGTGCCAGCAGCTTGGGGGTGGGGGGCAATCAGCCCCAGCATTTT.

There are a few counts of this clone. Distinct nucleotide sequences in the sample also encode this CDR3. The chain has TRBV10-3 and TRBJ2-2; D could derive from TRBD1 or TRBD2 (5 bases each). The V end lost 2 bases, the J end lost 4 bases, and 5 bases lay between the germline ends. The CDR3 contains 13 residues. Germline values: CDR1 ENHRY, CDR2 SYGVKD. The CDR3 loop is CAISEGGTGELFF. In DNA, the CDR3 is TGTGCCATCAGTGAGGGGGGCACCGGGGAGCTGTTTTTT.